The rows below give T cell receptor beta chains drawn from one sample of a study of T cells in Graves' hyperthyroidism and ophthalmopathy. In TCRdb, the multiplex PCR reads were re-called with MiXCR into one record per CDR3 protein. Of some 760,000 distinct CDR3 sequences listed, approximately 14% were seen once; the top ten hold roughly 10%. The sequenced material came from blood. Receptors originate from a woman under 30 with Graves' hyperthyroidism. CDR3s include the opening cysteine and the closing phenylalanine or tryptophan. The D gene is left open where the match is weak. Some rows mark clone size as missing; the rest say once, few, many or name a class of expanded clone.

CASSQRTGGGYEQYF,TGTGCCAGCAGCCAACGGACAGGGGGCGGGTACGAGCAGTACTTC,TRBV4-2,TRBJ2-7,once,TRBD1
CASRGDYSNQPQHF,TGTGCCAGCAGGGGAGATTATAGCAATCAGCCCCAGCATTTT,TRBV6-1,TRBJ1-5,few,NA
CASSLELAGNYEQYF,TGTGCCAGCAGCTTAGAACTAGCGGGCAACTACGAGCAGTACTTC,TRBV7-8,TRBJ2-7,many,TRBD2
CASSLGELATSYEQYF,TGTGCCAGCAGTTTAGGGGAACTCGCAACTTCCTACGAGCAGTACTTC,TRBV12-3/TRBV12-4,TRBJ2-7,many,NA
CASSQGTTSEGQYF,TGTGCCAGCAGCCAGGGGACTACTTCAGAGGGCCAGTACTTC,TRBV7-9,TRBJ2-5,NA,NA
CSARVGGLGTQYF,TGCAGTGCTAGAGTGGGGGGGCTCGGGACCCAGTACTTC,TRBV20-1,TRBJ2-5,NA,NA
CASSQPGLQGGGSYEQYF,TGTGCCAGCAGCCAACCCGGGCTTCAGGGAGGGGGCTCCTACGAGCAGTACTTC,TRBV3-1,TRBJ2-7,many,NA
CASSLWTESTPSGYTF,TGTGCCAGCAGTTTATGGACCGAGTCCACCCCCTCTGGCTACACCTTC,TRBV28,TRBJ1-2,many,NA
CSARSSERSYNEQFF,TGCAGTGCTAGGTCTAGCGAGAGGAGCTACAATGAGCAGTTCTTC,TRBV20-1,TRBJ2-1,NA,NA
CASSSSETQYF,TGTGCCAGCAGCTCAAGTGAGACCCAGTACTTC,TRBV6-2/TRBV6-3,TRBJ2-5,many,NA
CASSLALAELWETQYF,TGTGCCAGCAGCTTAGCGTTGGCGGAGCTATGGGAGACCCAGTACTTC,TRBV7-9,TRBJ2-5,many,NA
CASSQDRKGNGYTF,TGTGCCAGCAGCCAAGATCGGAAGGGGAATGGCTACACCTTC,TRBV3-1,TRBJ1-2,many,NA
CASSSGYYNEQFF,TGTGCCAGCAGTAGCGGGTACTACAATGAGCAGTTCTTC,TRBV7-9,TRBJ2-1,many,TRBD2
CASSSGRRLTGPGELFF,TGTGCCAGCAGTTCCGGTCGACGGCTCACCGGCCCCGGGGAGCTGTTTTTT,TRBV27,TRBJ2-2,few,NA
CASSLAGAFRRFF,TGTGCCAGCAGCTTAGCCGGAGCCTTTCGGCGGTTCTTC,TRBV11-2,TRBJ2-1,few,NA
CASSYTGFYSYNEQFF,TGTGCCAGTAGTTATACAGGGTTCTACTCCTACAATGAGCAGTTCTTC,TRBV19,TRBJ2-1,NA,NA
CASSFGQGPSRDPRYEQYF,TGTGCCAGCAGCTTCGGACAGGGACCCTCGCGTGACCCTCGCTACGAGCAGTACTTC,TRBV5-5,TRBJ2-7,NA,TRBD1
CASSHGQGGTYNEQFF,TGTGCCAGCAGCCATGGACAGGGTGGAACCTACAATGAGCAGTTCTTC,TRBV9,TRBJ2-1,NA,TRBD1
CSAQLGSEETQYF,TGCAGTGCCCAGCTCGGGTCGGAAGAGACCCAGTACTTC,TRBV20-1,TRBJ2-5,many,NA
CSARPPSNNEQFF,TGCAGTGCTCGGCCGCCTAGTAACAATGAGCAGTTCTTC,TRBV20-1,TRBJ2-1,many,NA
CASSSPLLAGGKTQYF,TGTGCCAGCAGTTCCCCCCTACTAGCGGGAGGAAAGACGCAGTATTTT,TRBV28,TRBJ2-3,many,TRBD2
CASSLYVDTYEQYF,TGTGCCAGCAGCTTATATGTGGATACCTACGAGCAGTACTTC,TRBV7-8,TRBJ2-7,many,NA
CSARAGRKSYEQYF,TGCAGTGCTAGAGCCGGGAGGAAATCCTACGAGCAGTACTTC,TRBV20-1,TRBJ2-7,many,TRBD2
CASSQRTGNTGELFF,TGTGCCAGCAGCCAGAGGACGGGGAACACCGGGGAGCTGTTTTTT,TRBV6-1,TRBJ2-2,few,NA
CASSQDASGSYEQYF,TGCGCCAGCAGCCAAGACGCTAGCGGGTCTTACGAGCAGTACTTC,TRBV4-3,TRBJ2-7,NA,TRBD2
CASSQGDSNNEQFF,TGCGCCAGCAGCCAAGGGGACTCTAACAATGAGCAGTTCTTC,TRBV4-1,TRBJ2-1,NA,NA
CASSIGLVVSNEQFF,TGTGCCAGTAGTATAGGCTTGGTGGTGTCCAATGAGCAGTTCTTC,TRBV19,TRBJ2-1,few,NA
CASSRQGQYEQYF,TGTGCCAGCTCACGACAAGGACAGTACGAGCAGTACTTC,TRBV18,TRBJ2-7,many,NA
CAWARDAAGEQYF,TGTGCCTGGGCCCGGGACGCCGCGGGGGAGCAGTACTTC,TRBV30,TRBJ2-7,NA,NA
CASSYFRGETQYF,TGTGCCAGCAGTTACTTCAGGGGGGAGACCCAGTACTTC,TRBV6-5,TRBJ2-5,few,TRBD1
CAISESTPAGQASTDTQYF,TGTGCCATCAGTGAGTCGACTCCAGCTGGACAGGCTAGCACAGATACGCAGTATTTT,TRBV10-3,TRBJ2-3,few,TRBD1